This T cell receptor beta chain was recorded in a study of shared clonotypes between healthy human individuals. Study in general: Three plates were used per donor for CD4 naive, three for CD4 memory, two for CD8 naive and one for CD8 memory.

In the case of this clone: Antigen unknown.

Study-wide findings and caveats: Incompleteness in sorted-subset sequencing, despite large depth, was shown by rarefaction. Clonotypes shared by all four sorted-subset donors had higher generation probabilities than non-shared clonotypes.

The protocol was immunoSEQ multiplex PCR, while the TCRdb copy is restricted to in-frame clones and leaves out a portion. The sample has about 680,000 clones; around 92% are singletons. Terminally differentiated effector memory CD45RA+ cells were excluded by CCR7 positive selection of CD45RO-negative cells. Donors were healthy HIV-negative adults without recent acute infections or vaccinations. The CDR3 runs to 15 residues. The V segment lost 5 bases and the J segment 5 bases; nucleotides outside the gene matches: 9. The germline CDR1 and CDR2 sequences are SEHNR and FQNEAQ (reference sequence). Material: naive CD8+ T cells sorted from blood. The receptor's source is a man younger than 40 in good health. The chain has TRBV7-9 and TRBJ2-1; 7 bases are a match to TRBD2. The CDR3 is CASSLGPSGDNEQFF. Written as DNA, the CDR3 is TGTGCCAGCAGCCTAGGACCTAGCGGAGACAATGAGCAGTTCTTC. The full variable domain, its missing parts supplied by reference TRBV7-9 and TRBJ2-1, is DTGVSQNPRHKITKRGQNVTFRCDPISEHNRLYWYRQTLGQGPEFLTYFQNEAQLEKSRLLSDRFSAERPKGSFSTLEIQRTEQGDSAMYLCASSLGPSGDNEQFFGPGTRLTVL.